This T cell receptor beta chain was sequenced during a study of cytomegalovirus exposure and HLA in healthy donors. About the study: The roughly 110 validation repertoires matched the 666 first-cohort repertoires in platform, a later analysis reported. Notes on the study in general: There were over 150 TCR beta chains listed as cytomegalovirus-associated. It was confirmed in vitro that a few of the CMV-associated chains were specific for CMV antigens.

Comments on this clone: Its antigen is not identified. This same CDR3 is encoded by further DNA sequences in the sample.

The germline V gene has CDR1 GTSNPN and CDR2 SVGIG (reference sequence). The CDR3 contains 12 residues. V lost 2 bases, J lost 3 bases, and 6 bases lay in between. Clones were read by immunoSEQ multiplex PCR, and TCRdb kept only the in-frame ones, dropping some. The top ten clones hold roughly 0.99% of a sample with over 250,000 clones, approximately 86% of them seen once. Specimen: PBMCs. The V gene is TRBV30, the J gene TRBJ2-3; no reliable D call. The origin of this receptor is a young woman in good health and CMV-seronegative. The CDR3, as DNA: TGTGCCTGGAGTCCCTCTACAGATACGCAGTATTTT. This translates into CAWSPSTDTQYF.